This TCR beta chain was retrieved from a study of blood T cell repertoires in COVID-19. Study-level background: T cells, B-cell-depleted T cells, or PBMCs provided the cDNA or gDNA that served as material.

In the authors' workflow: It was from reference gene primer amplification that nucleated cell counts were estimated. Data came from immunoSEQ multiplex PCR; TCRdb stores just in-frame clones and leaves some out. That table furnishes V, J and clone size, whereas the DNA furnished D and trimming. The sample consists of about 99,000 clones, around 88% of them appearing once. Seattle patient enrollment occurred during active infection, with longitudinal follow-up thereafter. The sequenced material came from peripheral blood. The sequence came from a man aged 45-60 years with COVID-19, enrolled during active disease.

In DNA, the CDR3 is TGTGCCAGCAGCTTAACAGAACATCAGCCCCAGCATTTT. Translation gives CASSLTEHQPQHF. V usage is TRBV7-9 and J usage is TRBJ1-5, with unresolved D. The CDR3 runs 13 residues. V lost 2 bases and J 5 bases, leaving 7 bases between the germline ends. Germline V gives CDR1 SEHNR, CDR2 FQNEAQ (reference sequence).